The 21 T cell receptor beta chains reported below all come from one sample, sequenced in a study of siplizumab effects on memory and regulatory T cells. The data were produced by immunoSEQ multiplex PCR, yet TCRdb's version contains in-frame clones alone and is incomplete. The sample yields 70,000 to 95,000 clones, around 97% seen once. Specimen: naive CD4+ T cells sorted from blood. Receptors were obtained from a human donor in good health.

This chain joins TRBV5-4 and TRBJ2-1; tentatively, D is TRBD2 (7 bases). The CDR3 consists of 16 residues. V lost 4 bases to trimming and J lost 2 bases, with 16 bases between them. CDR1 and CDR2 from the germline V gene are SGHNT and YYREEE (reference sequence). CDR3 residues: CASSPAGGGAYNEQFF. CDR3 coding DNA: TGTGCCAGCAGCCCGGCAGGAGGGGGGGCCTACAATGAGCAGTTCTTC.

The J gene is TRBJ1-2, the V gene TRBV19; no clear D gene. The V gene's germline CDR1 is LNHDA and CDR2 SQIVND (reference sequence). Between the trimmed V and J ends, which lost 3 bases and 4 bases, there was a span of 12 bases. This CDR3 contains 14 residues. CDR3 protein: CASSIEAGTYGYTF. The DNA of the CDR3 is TGTGCCAGTAGTATTGAGGCGGGCACCTATGGCTACACCTTC.

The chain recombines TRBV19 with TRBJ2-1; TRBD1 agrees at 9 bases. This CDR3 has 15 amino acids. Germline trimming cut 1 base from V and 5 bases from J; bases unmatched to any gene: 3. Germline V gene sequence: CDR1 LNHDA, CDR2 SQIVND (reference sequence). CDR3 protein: CASSIGGTGNNEQFF. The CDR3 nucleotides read TGTGCCAGTAGTATAGGTGGGACAGGGAACAATGAGCAGTTCTTC.

CDR3 sequence: CASSPGTGNTGELFF. The CDR3 DNA is TGTGCCAGCAGTCCCGGGACAGGGAACACCGGGGAGCTGTTTTTT. This sequence joins TRBV6-4 and TRBJ2-2, with 8 positions matching TRBD1. CDR3 length: 15 amino acids. Germline V gene lookup returns CDR1 MRHNA and CDR2 SNTAGT. The V segment lost 5 bases and the J segment 1 base; nucleotides outside the gene matches: 3.

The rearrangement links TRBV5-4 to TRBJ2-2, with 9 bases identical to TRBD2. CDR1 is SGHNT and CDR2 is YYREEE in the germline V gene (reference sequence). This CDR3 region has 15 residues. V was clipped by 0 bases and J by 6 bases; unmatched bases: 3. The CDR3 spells CASSLAGLAAGELFF. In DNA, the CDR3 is TGTGCCAGCAGCTTGGCGGGACTAGCCGCCGGGGAGCTGTTTTTT.

CDR3 amino acids: CASSYSFGRGYTF. The CDR3 DNA follows: TGTGCCAGCAGTTACTCCTTCGGGAGGGGCTACACCTTC. The chain links TRBV6-5 to TRBJ1-2, with D unresolved. V was cut by 0 bases and J by 8 bases, with 10 bases left in between. This CDR3 region has 13 residues. The germline gives CDR1 MNHEY, CDR2 SVGAGI.

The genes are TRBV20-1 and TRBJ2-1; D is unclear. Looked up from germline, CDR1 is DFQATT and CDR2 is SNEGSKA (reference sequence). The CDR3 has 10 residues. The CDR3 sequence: CSASYNEQFF. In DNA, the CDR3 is TGCAGCGCCTCCTACAATGAGCAGTTCTTC.

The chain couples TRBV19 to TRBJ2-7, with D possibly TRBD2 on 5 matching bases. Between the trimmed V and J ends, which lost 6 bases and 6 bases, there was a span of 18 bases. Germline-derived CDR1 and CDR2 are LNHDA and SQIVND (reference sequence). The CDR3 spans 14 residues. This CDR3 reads CASRFGESHREQYF. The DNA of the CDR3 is TGTGCCAGTAGATTCGGGGAGTCTCATCGCGAGCAGTACTTC.

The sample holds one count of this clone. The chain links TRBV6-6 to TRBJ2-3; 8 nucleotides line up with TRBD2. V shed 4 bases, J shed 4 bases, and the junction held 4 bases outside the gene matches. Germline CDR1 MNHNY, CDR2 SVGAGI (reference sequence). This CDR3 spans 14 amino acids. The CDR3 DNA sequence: TGTGCCAGCAGTTCCGGGACTAGTGCAGATACGCAGTATTTT. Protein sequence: CASSSGTSADTQYF.

The CDR3 DNA is TGTGCCAGTAGCAGGGGAACAACTAATGAAAAACTGTTTTTT. Its translation: CASSRGTTNEKLFF. The chain couples TRBV19 to TRBJ1-4; perhaps TRBD1 as D (6 bases). V gave up 6 bases and J gave up 0 bases, with 8 bases separating them. The germline CDR1 and CDR2 sequences are LNHDA and SQIVND (reference sequence). CDR3 size: 14 residues.

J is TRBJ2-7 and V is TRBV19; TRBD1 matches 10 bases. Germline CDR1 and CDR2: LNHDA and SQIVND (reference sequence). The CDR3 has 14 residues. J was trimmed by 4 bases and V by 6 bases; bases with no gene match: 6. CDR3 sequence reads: CASRPGTGAYEQYF. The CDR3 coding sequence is TGTGCCAGTAGGCCCGGGACAGGGGCGTACGAGCAGTACTTC.

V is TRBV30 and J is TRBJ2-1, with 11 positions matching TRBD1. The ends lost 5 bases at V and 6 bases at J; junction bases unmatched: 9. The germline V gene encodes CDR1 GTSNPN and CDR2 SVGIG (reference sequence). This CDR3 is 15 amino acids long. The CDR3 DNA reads TGTGCCTGGTCTCCCGGGACAGGGGGTCTCAATGAGCAGTTCTTC. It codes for CAWSPGTGGLNEQFF.

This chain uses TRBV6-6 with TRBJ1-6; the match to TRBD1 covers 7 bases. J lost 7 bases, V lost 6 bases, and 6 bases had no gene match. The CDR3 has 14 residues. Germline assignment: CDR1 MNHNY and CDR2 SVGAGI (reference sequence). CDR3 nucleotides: TGTGCCAGCAGGTCCGACAGGGTGAATTCACCCCTCCACTTT. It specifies CASRSDRVNSPLHF.

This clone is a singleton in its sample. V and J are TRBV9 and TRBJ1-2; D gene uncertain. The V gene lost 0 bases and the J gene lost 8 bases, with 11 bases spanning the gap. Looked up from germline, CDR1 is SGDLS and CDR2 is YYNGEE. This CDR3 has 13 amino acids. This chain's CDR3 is CASSVEGSGGYTF. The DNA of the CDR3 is TGTGCCAGCAGCGTAGAGGGCAGTGGGGGCTACACCTTC.

In DNA, the CDR3 is TGTGCCAGCTCACCACCCTCGAACAGGGTCTGGACTACTTACGAGCAGTACTTC. Amino acids: CASSPPSNRVWTTYEQYF. The chain links TRBV18 to TRBJ2-5; D might be TRBD1 or TRBD2, each matching 6 bases. The end of the DNA aligns better with TRBJ2-7, so the J call may be wrong. The CDR3 runs to 18 residues. The germline CDR1 and CDR2 sequences are KGHSH and LQKENI.

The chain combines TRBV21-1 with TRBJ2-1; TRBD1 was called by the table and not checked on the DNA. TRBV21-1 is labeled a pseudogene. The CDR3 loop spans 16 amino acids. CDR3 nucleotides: TGTGCCAGCAGCAAAGTCAGGGAAAGCTCCTACAATGAGCAGTTCTTC. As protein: CASSKVRESSYNEQFF.

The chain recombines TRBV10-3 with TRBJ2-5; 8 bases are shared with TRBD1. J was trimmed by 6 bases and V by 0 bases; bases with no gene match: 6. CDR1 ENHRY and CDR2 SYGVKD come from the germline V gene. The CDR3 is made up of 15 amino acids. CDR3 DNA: TGTGCCATCAGTGAGTCGGACAGGGAGAGAAAGACCCAGTACTTC. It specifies CAISESDRERKTQYF.

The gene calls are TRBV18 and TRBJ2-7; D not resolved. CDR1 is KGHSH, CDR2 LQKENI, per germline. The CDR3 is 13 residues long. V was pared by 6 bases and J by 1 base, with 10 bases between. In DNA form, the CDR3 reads TGTGCCAGCTCTCCGGCCGGATCCTACGAGCAGTACTTC. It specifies CASSPAGSYEQYF.

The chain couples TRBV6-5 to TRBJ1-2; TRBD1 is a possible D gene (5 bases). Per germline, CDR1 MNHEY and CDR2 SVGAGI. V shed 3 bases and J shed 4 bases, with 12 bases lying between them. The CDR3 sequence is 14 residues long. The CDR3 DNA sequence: TGTGCCAGCAGTTATTTTGGGGGTGGCTATGGCTACACCTTC. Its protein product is CASSYFGGGYGYTF.

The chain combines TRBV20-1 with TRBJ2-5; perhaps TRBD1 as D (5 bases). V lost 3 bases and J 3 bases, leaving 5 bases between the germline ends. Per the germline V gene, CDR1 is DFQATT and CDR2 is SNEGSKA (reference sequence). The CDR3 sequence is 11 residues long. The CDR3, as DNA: TGCAGTGCTAGCAGGGAAGAGACCCAGTACTTC. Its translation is CSASREETQYF.

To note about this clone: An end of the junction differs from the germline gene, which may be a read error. DNA for the CDR3: TGCGCCAGCAGCCCGCCACAGGGGGCTAAGGAAAAACTGTTTTTT. It is translated as CASSPPQGAKEKLFF. J is TRBJ1-4 and V is TRBV4-1; TRBD1 aligns across 9 bases. There are 15 residues in the CDR3. The germline gives CDR1 MGHRA, CDR2 YSYEKL.